This T cell receptor (beta chain) is from a study of T cells in Graves' hyperthyroidism and ophthalmopathy. This clonotype came up many times. In germline, CDR1 is SGHDT, CDR2 YYEEEE. Trimming cost V 0 bases and J 1 base, with 10 bases left between them. The CDR3 covers 15 residues. Template material for amplifying TCR beta CDR3 regions consisted of RNA transcripts. The TCR CDR3 first-round RT-PCR relied on the HTBI primer set. TCRdb re-called the multiplex PCR reads through MiXCR, storing one row per CDR3 protein. The sample includes about 700,000 distinct CDR3 sequences, about 45% seen only once; the top ten take about 7.7%.

The sequence derives from an adult man with Graves' disease, either hyperthyroidism or ophthalmopathy (not recorded which). Sequenced: peripheral blood or thyroid tissue (not recorded which). The V gene is TRBV5-6, the J gene TRBJ1-1; D may be TRBD1 (6 bases). In DNA form, the CDR3 reads TGTGCCAGCAGCTTGGCCCCGACAGGGAACACTGAAGCTTTCTTT. It yields the protein CASSLAPTGNTEAFF.